The 27 T cell receptor beta chains listed next were all sequenced from one sample in a study of shared clonotypes between healthy human individuals. Sequencing was performed with immunoSEQ multiplex PCR; in TCRdb, only in-frame clones are kept and a portion is missing. The profile shows about 2.4 million clones, over 85% of them singletons. The sample consisted of naive CD4+ T cells from PBMCs. Subset in this sample: CD45RA+ positively selected. These receptors originate from a man aged 18 to 35 in good health. Some clones in this sample may be carry-over from other donors' samples.

V is TRBV5-4 and J is TRBJ2-7, with D uncertain. The germline V gene has CDR1 SGHNT and CDR2 YYREEE (reference sequence). The V and J ends lost 5 bases and 3 bases respectively, with 12 bases between them. The CDR3 is made up of 13 amino acids. The CDR3 region is CASSWGAVYEQYF. CDR3 in DNA: TGTGCCAGCAGTTGGGGTGCCGTCTACGAGCAGTACTTC. Supplemented by reference TRBV5-4 and TRBJ2-7, the full variable domain reads ETGVTQSPTHLIKTRGQQVTLRCSSQSGHNTVSWYQQALGQGPQFIFQYYREEENGRGNFPPRFSGLQFPNYSSELNVNALELDDSALYLCASSWGAVYEQYFGPGTRLTVT.

The J gene is TRBJ2-5, the V gene TRBV1. TRBV1 is termed a pseudogene. The CDR3 consists of 13 residues. In nucleotides, the CDR3 is TGCACCAGCAGCCCTCGGCCACCAGAGACCCAGTACTTC. Translated, it gives CTSSPRPPETQYF.

As concerns this clone: The sample carries other DNA sequences with the same CDR3. The CDR3 DNA reads TGTGCCAGCAGCTTAGCCGGCAGCTCCTACGAGCAGTACTTC. Amino acids: CASSLAGSSYEQYF. The V gene is TRBV7-8, the J gene TRBJ2-7; D is unresolved. This CDR3 spans 14 amino acids. Germline values: CDR1 SGHVS, CDR2 FQNEAQ. Deletions cut 0 bases from V and 0 bases from J, with 6 bases between.

The chain is built from TRBV19 and TRBJ2-1; 7 nucleotides agree with TRBD2. The CDR3 runs 17 residues. V shed 2 bases, J shed 5 bases, and the junction held 12 bases outside the gene matches. Germline CDR1 and CDR2: LNHDA and SQIVND (reference sequence). This CDR3 reads CASSIIPRGSGNNEQFF. CDR3 DNA sequence: TGTGCCAGTAGTATAATTCCTCGCGGGAGTGGCAACAATGAGCAGTTCTTC.

The V and J genes are TRBV10-1 and TRBJ2-1; 11 nucleotides line up with TRBD2. The CDR3 is made up of 18 amino acids. Per germline, CDR1 WNHNN and CDR2 SYGVQD (reference sequence). V shed 1 base and J 8 bases; nucleotides not matched to a gene: 13. The CDR3 DNA reads TGCGCCAGCAGTGAGTGTACTAGCGGGAGTCCTAGATTCCATGAGCAGTTCTTC. Residues: CASSECTSGSPRFHEQFF.

The rearrangement uses TRBV5-1 and TRBJ2-2; TRBD2 matches 9 bases. The germline CDR1 and CDR2 sequences are SGHRS and YFSETQ. The CDR3 consists of 16 residues. V dropped 5 bases and J dropped 5; count of bases not matched to a gene: 10. CDR3 nucleotide sequence: TGCGCCAGCAGGTTTACCTTAGCGGGAGAGACCGGGGAGCTGTTTTTT. Encoded protein: CASRFTLAGETGELFF.

The count of this clone is one. The J gene is TRBJ2-3, the V gene TRBV28, with 7 bases matching TRBD1. Trimming removed 10 bases from V and 13 bases from J; junction bases left unmatched: 14. The CDR3 sequence is 12 residues long. Germline CDR1 is MDHEN and CDR2 is SYDVKM. DNA for the CDR3: TGTGCCAACGGACAACAGGGGAAGGTCGAGTATTTT. Encoded protein: CANGQQGKVEYF.

This sequence joins TRBV18 and TRBJ1-3; a weak D match, TRBD1 (6 bases). With 3 bases removed from V and 0 bases from J, the gap between germline ends came to 15 bases. CDR1 and CDR2 (germline): KGHSH, LQKENI. The length of the CDR3 is 17 residues. As DNA, the CDR3 is TGTGCCAGCTCACCTATCTCGGGGGCCTCCTCTGGAAACACCATATATTTT. Amino acid sequence: CASSPISGASSGNTIYF.

With respect to this clone: The same CDR3 arises from other DNA sequences in this sample as well. The CDR3, as DNA: TGTGCCAGCAGCTTACGGGGCACTGAAGCTTTCTTT. This sequence encodes CASSLRGTEAFF. The chain carries TRBV7-9 and TRBJ1-1; D gene unclear. With 2 bases removed from V and 4 bases from J, the gap between germline ends came to 5 bases. CDR1 and CDR2 from the germline V gene are SEHNR and FQNEAQ (reference sequence). This CDR3 has 12 residues.

This clone is a singleton in its sample. The chain couples TRBV6-6 to TRBJ1-3; D not resolved. This CDR3 region has 16 residues. CDR1 MNHNY and CDR2 SVGAGI come from the germline V gene (reference sequence). V was pared by 0 bases and J by 0 bases, with 9 bases between. As DNA, the CDR3 is TGTGCCAGCAGTTACTCGAAGCAATTCTCTGGAAACACCATATATTTT. The encoded protein is CASSYSKQFSGNTIYF.

The CDR3 coding sequence is TGCGCCAGCAGCGAGCCGTCTGGGGCAGATACGCAGTATTTT. Protein product: CASSEPSGADTQYF. The rearrangement joins TRBV5-1 to TRBJ2-3, with D unresolved. This CDR3 contains 14 residues. Germline loops: CDR1 SGHRS, CDR2 YFSETQ. The V and J ends lost 4 bases and 4 bases respectively, with 13 bases between them.

Comment on this clone: The sample carries other DNA sequences with the same CDR3. This chain uses TRBV5-1 with TRBJ2-5; TRBD1 is a possible D gene (7 bases). The CDR3 has 14 amino acids. V was pared by 4 bases and J by 2 bases, with 12 bases between. Germline V gene data show CDR1 as SGHRS and CDR2 as YFSETQ. The CDR3 DNA sequence: TGCGCCAGCAGCGGAGGGACAGCACAAGAGACCCAGTACTTC. It specifies CASSGGTAQETQYF.

Written as DNA, the CDR3 is TGTGCCAGCAGCGTGACTAGCGGGGTCACAGATACGCAGTATTTT. This translates into CASSVTSGVTDTQYF. This rearrangement joins TRBV7-9 to TRBJ2-3, with TRBD2 matching over 11 bases. V dropped 5 bases and J dropped 2; count of bases not matched to a gene: 3. This CDR3 is 15 amino acids long. From germline, CDR1 is SEHNR and CDR2 FQNEAQ (reference sequence).

The V gene is TRBV6-1, the J gene TRBJ2-2, with 8 bases aligning to TRBD2. The CDR3 runs 14 residues. J was trimmed by 3 bases and V by 8 bases; bases with no gene match: 5. Germline V gives CDR1 MNHNS, CDR2 SASEGT. CDR3 loop: CASGKAGDTGELFF. In DNA, the CDR3 is TGTGCCAGCGGGAAAGCGGGAGACACCGGGGAGCTGTTTTTT.

The rearrangement joins TRBV7-3 to TRBJ2-1; TRBD2 matches at 8 bases. Germline CDR1 and CDR2: SGHTA and FQGTGA. With V trimmed by 2 bases and J by 4 bases, 10 bases remained unmatched. The CDR3 is 17 amino acids. CDR3 protein: CASSLEGVAGSYNEQFF. CDR3 DNA sequence: TGTGCCAGCAGCTTAGAGGGCGTAGCGGGGAGTTACAATGAGCAGTTCTTC.

The chain joins TRBV28 to TRBJ1-2, with 11 positions matching TRBD1. Trimming at V came to 7 bases and at J to 4 bases, leaving 14 bases not matched to a gene. Germline CDR1 is MDHEN and CDR2 is SYDVKM. The length of the CDR3 is 17 residues. CDR3 protein: CASTRPQDRGHGYGYTF. CDR3 DNA: TGTGCCAGCACCCGGCCCCAGGACAGGGGGCATGGCTATGGCTACACCTTC.

The J gene is TRBJ1-1, the V gene TRBV27, with TRBD1 identical over 7 bases. Germline V gives CDR1 MNHEY, CDR2 SMNVEV (reference sequence). With V trimmed by 8 bases and J by 0 bases, 9 bases remained unmatched. CDR3 size: 15 residues. The CDR3 protein is CASFRDRVMNTEAFF. For the CDR3, the DNA is TGTGCCAGCTTCCGGGACAGAGTTATGAACACTGAAGCTTTCTTT.

The chain recombines TRBV7-2 with TRBJ2-5, with 8 bases that match TRBD2. Trimming cost V 3 bases and J 5 bases; bases outside gene matches: 8. This CDR3 has 15 amino acids. Germline V gene sequence: CDR1 SGHTA, CDR2 FQGNSA. The CDR3 is CASSFFQRGPETQYF. DNA for the CDR3: TGTGCCAGCAGCTTTTTCCAGCGGGGGCCGGAGACCCAGTACTTC. The full variable domain, its missing parts supplied by reference TRBV7-2 and TRBJ2-5, is GAGVSQSPSNKVTEKGKDVELRCDPISGHTALYWYRQSLGQGLEFLIYFQGNSAPDKSGLPSDRFSAERTGGSVSTLTIQRTQQEDSAVYLCASSFFQRGPETQYFGPGTRLLVL.

This rearrangement joins TRBV9 to TRBJ2-1; 10 nucleotides agree with TRBD2. CDR1 and CDR2 from the germline V gene are SGDLS and YYNGEE. After removal of 3 bases from V and 3 bases from J, the junction contained 3 bases not matched to a gene. The CDR3 has 15 residues. CDR3 nucleotides: TGTGCCAGCAGCGCCGGGACTAGCGTCTACAATGAGCAGTTCTTC. Its protein is CASSAGTSVYNEQFF.

The V call is TRBV12-5, the J call TRBJ1-2; 10 nucleotides line up with TRBD1. The CDR3 length is 15 residues. CDR1 and CDR2 from the germline V gene are LGHNT and FRNRAP. The junction had 11 bases not matched to a gene; V was cut back by 3 bases and J by 10 bases. CDR3 sequence: CASGFQGQGIVDYTF. DNA for the CDR3: TGTGCTAGTGGTTTCCAGGGACAGGGGATCGTTGACTACACCTTC.

This rearrangement joins TRBV7-2 to TRBJ2-7; TRBD2 matches at 9 bases. This CDR3 is 14 amino acids long. Germline values: CDR1 SGHTA, CDR2 FQGNSA. V lost 5 bases to trimming and J lost 4 bases; unmatched junction nucleotides: 6. CDR3 protein: CASSQTSGRYEQYF. The CDR3 region has the DNA TGTGCCAGCAGCCAGACTAGCGGTCGATACGAGCAGTACTTC. Together with reference TRBV7-2 and TRBJ2-7, the CDR3 gives the full variable domain: GAGVSQSPSNKVTEKGKDVELRCDPISGHTALYWYRQSLGQGLEFLIYFQGNSAPDKSGLPSDRFSAERTGGSVSTLTIQRTQQEDSAVYLCASSQTSGRYEQYFGPGTRLTVT.

The V gene is TRBV29-1, the J gene TRBJ2-1; D perhaps matches TRBD1 (5 bases). With 5 bases removed from V and 0 bases from J, the gap between germline ends came to 11 bases. The CDR3 extends over 14 amino acids. Germline V CDR1 and CDR2: SQVTM, ANQGSEA. The CDR3 sequence: CSVRDRSSYNEQFF. The CDR3, as DNA: TGCAGCGTTAGAGACAGATCCTCCTACAATGAGCAGTTCTTC.

This sequence joins TRBV6-1 and TRBJ2-3; D unclear. CDR3 length: 14 amino acids. Trimming removed 2 bases from V and 1 base from J, with 7 bases in between. The germline V gene encodes CDR1 MNHNS and CDR2 SASEGT. Written as DNA, the CDR3 is TGTGCCAGCAGTGAAAGGCAACGCACAGATACGCAGTATTTT. This gives the protein CASSERQRTDTQYF.

J is TRBJ2-7 and V is TRBV29-1; the D gene is possibly TRBD2 (7 bases). The ends were cut back, 8 bases at V and 4 bases at J, with 21 bases in the middle. The CDR3 has 14 amino acids. Germline CDR1 and CDR2: SQVTM and ANQGSEA. The CDR3, as DNA: TGCAGCACTGGGGGGGCGCCAGGGAGGTACGAGCAGTACTTC. This sequence encodes CSTGGAPGRYEQYF.

The chain employs TRBV7-2 and TRBJ1-2; D not resolved. Germline-derived CDR1 and CDR2 are SGHTA and FQGNSA. Trimming cost V 4 bases and J 8 bases, with 17 bases left between them. The CDR3 is 14 amino acids. CDR3 coding DNA: TGTGCCAGCAGCTCCCAGACAAGGCTAAGGGGCTACACCTTC. Translation: CASSSQTRLRGYTF.

The chain employs TRBV27 and TRBJ1-2, with a tentative D call TRBD1 (6 bases). CDR1 is MNHEY, CDR2 SMNVEV, per germline (reference sequence). V lost 5 bases and J lost 7, with 17 bases in between. This CDR3 region has 14 residues. The CDR3 here is CASSGRTGPGGYTF. The CDR3 coding sequence is TGTGCCAGCAGTGGTAGAACAGGGCCCGGTGGCTACACCTTC.

The chain joins TRBV19 to TRBJ2-2, with 8 bases fitting TRBD2. The ends lost 3 bases at V and 4 bases at J; junction bases unmatched: 7. The CDR3 is made up of 16 amino acids. Germline CDR1 is LNHDA and CDR2 is SQIVND (reference sequence). In DNA form, the CDR3 reads TGTGCCAGTAGTATCCTCGACGGGAGGGTCACCGGGGAGCTGTTTTTT. Amino acid sequence: CASSILDGRVTGELFF.